The 26 T cell receptor beta chains below all came from one sample that was sequenced in a study of T cell repertoires in cytomegalovirus infection. In TCRdb, the reads were re-called with MiXCR into one record per CDR3 protein. The sample records more than 150,000 distinct CDR3 sequences, 17% being singletons. Material for sequencing was CD8+ T cells from PBMCs. Receptor source: a human donor in good health (CMV status not recorded). Some clones in this sample may be carry-over from other donors' samples.

This clonotype was detected only a few times. Mismatch with germline at one junction end may stem from a read error. V and J are TRBV7-2 and TRBJ1-1; D is unclear. CDR1 is SGHTA and CDR2 is FQGNSA in the germline V gene. The CDR3 spans 15 residues. The CDR3 bases are TGTGCCAGCAGCTTAGAAGTAGTGATTACGAATGAAGCTTTCTTC. Residues: CASSLEVVITNEAFF. The entire variable domain, with the rest obtained from reference TRBV7-2 and TRBJ1-1, is as follows: GAGVSQSPSNKVTEKGKDVELRCDPISGHTALYWYRQSLGQGLEFLIYFQGNSAPDKSGLPSDRFSAERTGGSVSTLTIQRTQQEDSAVYLCASSLEVVITNEAFFGQGTRLTVV.

This clonotype was seen ten or more times. The rearrangement uses TRBV7-9 and TRBJ1-1; tentative D call: TRBD1 (6 bases). V was clipped by 5 bases and J by 6 bases, with 10 bases between them. The CDR3 sequence is 12 residues long. Per the germline V gene, CDR1 is SEHNR and CDR2 is FQNEAQ (reference sequence). The CDR3 protein is CASSPGTPEAFF. CDR3 sequence (DNA): TGTGCCAGCAGCCCGGGGACACCTGAAGCTTTCTTT.

The chain is built from TRBV14 and TRBJ2-5; D gene unclear. The CDR3 has 16 amino acids. Deletions cut 3 bases from V and 1 base from J, with 15 bases between. Per germline, CDR1 SGHDN and CDR2 FVKESK. The CDR3 DNA follows: TGTGCCAGCAGCCATTTCCGACGAATATTCCAAGAGACCCAGTACTTC. Translated, it gives CASSHFRRIFQETQYF.

The V gene is TRBV19, the J gene TRBJ2-1; 7 bases are a match to TRBD1. Germline values: CDR1 LNHDA, CDR2 SQIVND (reference sequence). The CDR3 is 15 amino acids. V was clipped by 3 bases and J by 8 bases; unmatched bases: 10. CDR3 residues: CASSIRLQGVHEQFF. CDR3 nucleotide sequence: TGTGCCAGTAGTATCCGGCTGCAGGGGGTCCATGAGCAGTTCTTC.

This clonotype was seen a handful of times. V and J are TRBV29-1 and TRBJ1-2; 7 bases agree with TRBD1. The ends lost 5 bases at V and 5 bases at J; junction bases unmatched: 2. The CDR3 sequence is 11 residues long. Germline V CDR1 and CDR2: SQVTM, ANQGSEA. The CDR3 bases are TGCAGCGTTCCGGACAGGTATGGCTACACCTTC. Amino acids: CSVPDRYGYTF.

The rearrangement uses TRBV19 and TRBJ2-5; weak D call: TRBD2 (5 bases). The CDR3 is 16 residues long. Germline-derived CDR1 and CDR2 are LNHDA and SQIVND (reference sequence). V was clipped by 2 bases and J by 1 base, with 14 bases between them. The CDR3 region is CASSISSEGTQETQYF. The CDR3 region has the DNA TGTGCCAGTAGTATATCCTCCGAGGGAACCCAAGAGACCCAGTACTTC.

The CDR3 bases are TGTGCCAGCAGCCTTAGACTAGCGGGGGGGTACAATGAGCAGTTCTTC. Translating gives CASSLRLAGGYNEQFF. The V call is TRBV7-6, the J call TRBJ2-1, with TRBD2 matching over 14 bases. Germline V gene lookup returns CDR1 SGHVS and CDR2 FNYEAQ. V lost 5 bases and J lost 4; bases outside the gene matches: 4. This CDR3 has 16 residues.

The V call is TRBV11-1, the J call TRBJ2-1; TRBD2 matches at 7 bases. Looked up from germline, CDR1 is SGHAT and CDR2 is FQDESV (reference sequence). CDR3 length: 15 amino acids. The trim removed 3 bases at V and 4 bases at J, leaving 6 bases unmatched. CDR3 nucleotides: TGTGCCAGCAGCTTCCGTCTAGCGGATTACAATGAGCAGTTCTTC. Translation: CASSFRLADYNEQFF.

This clonotype was detected ten times or more. The CDR3 is CASSPFGTGISGELFF. DNA for the CDR3: TGTGCCAGCAGCCCCTTTGGGACAGGGATCTCCGGGGAGCTGTTTTTT. The rearrangement uses TRBV6-4 and TRBJ2-2, with 9 bases aligning to TRBD1. J was trimmed by 6 bases and V by 6 bases; bases with no gene match: 11. The length of the CDR3 is 16 residues. In germline, CDR1 is MRHNA, CDR2 SNTAGT.

This clonotype showed up just a few times. The rearrangement links TRBV2 to TRBJ2-1; D ambiguous. The CDR3 has 14 amino acids. The V end lost 5 bases, the J end lost 6 bases, and 14 bases lay between the germline ends. CDR1 is SNHLY and CDR2 is FYNNEI in the germline V gene. In DNA form, the CDR3 reads TGTGCCAGCAGTTTAGCAGGTTTTTCCAATGAGCAGTTCTTC. This encodes CASSLAGFSNEQFF.

CDR3: CASSGGVSPLHF. The CDR3, as DNA: TGTGCCAGCAGCGGAGGGGTGTCACCCCTCCACTTT. The chain has TRBV7-8 and TRBJ1-6; weak D call: TRBD1 (5 bases). Germline assignment: CDR1 SGHVS and CDR2 FQNEAQ. V dropped 5 bases and J dropped 10 bases, with 9 bases sitting between them. CDR3 length: 12 amino acids. Supplemented by reference TRBV7-8 and TRBJ1-6, the full variable domain reads GAGVSQSPRYKVAKRGQDVALRCDPISGHVSLFWYQQALGQGPEFLTYFQNEAQLDKSGLPSDRFFAERPEGSVSTLKIQRTQQEDSAVYLCASSGGVSPLHFGNGTRLTVT.

V and J are TRBV6-2 or TRBV6-3 and TRBJ2-7, with unresolved D. Germline CDR1 reads MNHEY; CDR2 reads SVGEGT. The CDR3 contains 13 residues. V lost 8 bases and J lost 3, with 14 bases in between. Written as DNA, the CDR3 is TGTGCCAGCGAGTTGGGCAGAAACTACGAGCAGTACTTC. Translated, it gives CASELGRNYEQYF.

This clonotype appeared a few times. V gene TRBV7-2 combines with J gene TRBJ2-1, with 10 bases that match TRBD1. V shed 4 bases and J 7 bases; nucleotides not matched to a gene: 10. Germline lookup yields CDR1 SGHTA and CDR2 FQGNSA. This CDR3 is built from 16 residues. This CDR3 is CASSSWTGGRRNEQFF. The CDR3 DNA is TGTGCCAGCAGCTCCTGGACAGGGGGGCGAAGGAATGAGCAGTTCTTC. Filled out from reference TRBV7-2 and TRBJ2-1, the complete variable domain reads GAGVSQSPSNKVTEKGKDVELRCDPISGHTALYWYRQSLGQGLEFLIYFQGNSAPDKSGLPSDRFSAERTGGSVSTLTIQRTQQEDSAVYLCASSSWTGGRRNEQFFGPGTRLTVL.

This clonotype was detected ten times or more. The chain uses TRBV7-2 and TRBJ2-5, with TRBD1 matching 10 bases. This CDR3 is 16 amino acids long. Germline CDR1 SGHTA, CDR2 FQGNSA. V trimming: 6 bases; J trimming: 2 bases; junction bases outside the gene matches: 9. Here the CDR3 reads CASSLIPGQGQETQYF. CDR3 DNA: TGTGCCAGCAGTTTAATTCCGGGACAGGGGCAAGAGACCCAGTACTTC.

This chain links TRBV7-9 with TRBJ1-1; D ambiguous. The CDR3 loop spans 14 amino acids. The germline V gene encodes CDR1 SEHNR and CDR2 FQNEAQ (reference sequence). Trimming took off 1 base at V and 3 bases at J, with 9 bases between the two ends. CDR3 nucleotides: TGTGCCAGCAGCTTAGGCGGTGGGTACACTGAAGCTTTCTTT. Translating gives CASSLGGGYTEAFF. Supplemented by reference TRBV7-9 and TRBJ1-1, the full variable domain reads DTGVSQNPRHKITKRGQNVTFRCDPISEHNRLYWYRQTLGQGPEFLTYFQNEAQLEKSRLLSDRFSAERPKGSFSTLEIQRTEQGDSAMYLCASSLGGGYTEAFFGQGTRLTVV.

V gene TRBV20-1 combines with J gene TRBJ2-2; D gene unclear. Trimming cost V 6 bases and J 4 bases, with 6 bases left between them. CDR3 length equals 11 residues. Germline assignment: CDR1 DFQATT and CDR2 SNEGSKA (reference sequence). Written as DNA, the CDR3 is TGCAGTGCCCGGACCACCGGGGAGCTGTTTTTT. Translating it yields CSARTTGELFF.

This sequence joins TRBV27 and TRBJ2-7; 9 bases agree with TRBD2. Germline CDR1 MNHEY, CDR2 SMNVEV (reference sequence). The CDR3 length is 14 residues. V was clipped by 6 bases and J by 13 bases; unmatched bases: 16. In DNA, the CDR3 is TGTGCCAGCAGCCCGATAGGACTTGCGGGGGGGGATTACTTC. Its protein is CASSPIGLAGGDYF.

V is TRBV6-5 and J is TRBJ2-1, with D perhaps matching TRBD1 (5 bases). Trimming took off 6 bases at V and 8 bases at J, with 11 bases between the two ends. The CDR3 is 12 amino acids. Germline-derived CDR1 and CDR2 are MNHEY and SVGAGI. DNA of the CDR3: TGTGCCAGCAGACCTCAAGGGGATGAGCAGTTCTTC. Encoded protein: CASRPQGDEQFF.

This clonotype was observed a handful of times. V and J are TRBV20-1 and TRBJ2-7, with unresolved D. This CDR3 contains 13 residues. CDR1 and CDR2 from the germline V gene are DFQATT and SNEGSKA (reference sequence). CDR3 bases: TGCAGCGTAACCGGGTCTAGCTCCTACGAGCAGTACTTC. The encoded protein is CSVTGSSSYEQYF.

Comment on this clonotype: A much larger clone is a single base away; this may be a read error. The genes are TRBV7-8 and TRBJ2-1; possible D gene TRBD2, 6 bases. CDR1 SGHVS and CDR2 FQNEAQ come from the germline V gene. V lost 7 bases and J 0 bases, leaving 16 bases between the germline ends. The CDR3 length is 16 residues. CDR3 nucleotide sequence: TGTGCCAGCATCCCCTCGTCTAGCGACTCCTACAATGAGCAGTTCTTC. Its translation is CASIPSSSDSYNEQFF.

The table lists this clonotype with a few counts. This chain uses TRBV28 with TRBJ2-7; 8 bases match TRBD2. This CDR3 contains 17 residues. V lost 5 bases, J lost 3 bases, and 15 bases stayed unmatched. From germline, CDR1 is MDHEN and CDR2 SYDVKM. CDR3 in amino acids: CASSPDLMTGGRYEQYF. CDR3 sequence (DNA): TGTGCCAGCAGTCCCGACCTGATGACGGGAGGGCGCTACGAGCAGTACTTC. The full variable domain, rest sourced from reference TRBV28 and TRBJ2-7, is DVKVTQSSRYLVKRTGEKVFLECVQDMDHENMFWYRQDPGLGLRLIYFSYDVKMKEKGDIPEGYSVSREKKERFSLILESASTNQTSMYLCASSPDLMTGGRYEQYFGPGTRLTVT.

This chain uses TRBV20-1 with TRBJ2-7; TRBD1 agrees at 7 bases. Germline assignment: CDR1 DFQATT and CDR2 SNEGSKA (reference sequence). V was pared by 2 bases and J by 4 bases, with 5 bases of the junction left unmatched. This CDR3 comprises 13 residues. CDR3 sequence (DNA): TGCAGTGCTAGACCCCGGACAGGATACGAGCAGTACTTC. Translation: CSARPRTGYEQYF.

This clonotype appeared many times. This sequence joins TRBV7-8 and TRBJ2-6; D is ambiguous. Germline V gene data show CDR1 as SGHVS and CDR2 as FQNEAQ. The CDR3 loop spans 15 amino acids. V was trimmed by 0 bases and J by 0 bases, leaving 3 bases between them. As DNA, the CDR3 is TGTGCCAGCAGCTTAGCAAGCTCTGGGGCCAACGTCCTGACTTTC. Protein product: CASSLASSGANVLTF.

This chain uses TRBV28 with TRBJ2-1, with 11 bases lining up with TRBD2. The CDR3 runs 16 residues. In germline, CDR1 is MDHEN, CDR2 SYDVKM. V was pared by 4 bases and J by 7 bases, with 9 bases of the junction left unmatched. CDR3 nucleotide sequence: TGTGCCAGCAGTTGGCTGACTAGCGGGGAGGAGAATGAGCAGTTCTTC. Translation: CASSWLTSGEENEQFF.

The chain is built from TRBV28 and TRBJ2-3; 8 bases line up with TRBD2. Germline lookup yields CDR1 MDHEN and CDR2 SYDVKM. J gave up 6 bases and V 10 bases, and 18 bases lay outside the gene matches. The CDR3 has 16 amino acids. The CDR3 protein is CATGDGLAGRTDTQYF. CDR3 DNA: TGTGCCACGGGGGACGGCTTAGCGGGACGAACTGATACGCAGTATTTT.

This clonotype has a handful of counts. This chain uses TRBV19 with TRBJ2-2; no clear D. Germline V gene lookup returns CDR1 LNHDA and CDR2 SQIVND (reference sequence). Deletions cut 2 bases from V and 3 bases from J, with 7 bases between. The CDR3 has 14 residues. The CDR3 loop is CASSITAYTGELFF. The DNA for the CDR3 is TGTGCCAGTAGTATAACAGCTTACACCGGGGAGCTGTTTTTT.